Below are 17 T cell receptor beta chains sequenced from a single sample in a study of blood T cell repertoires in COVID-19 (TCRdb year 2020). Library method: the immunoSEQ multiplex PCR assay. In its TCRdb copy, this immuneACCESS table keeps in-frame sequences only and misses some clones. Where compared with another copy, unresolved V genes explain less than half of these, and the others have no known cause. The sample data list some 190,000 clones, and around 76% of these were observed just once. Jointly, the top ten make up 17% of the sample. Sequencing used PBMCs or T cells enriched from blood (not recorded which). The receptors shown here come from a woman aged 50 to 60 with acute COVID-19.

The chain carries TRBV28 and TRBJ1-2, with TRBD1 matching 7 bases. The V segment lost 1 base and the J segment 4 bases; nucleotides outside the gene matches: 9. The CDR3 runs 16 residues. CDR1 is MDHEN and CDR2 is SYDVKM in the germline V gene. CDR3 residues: CASSLSQGQTSYGYTF. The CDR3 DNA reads TGTGCCAGCAGTTTATCCCAGGGACAGACTAGCTATGGCTACACCTTC.

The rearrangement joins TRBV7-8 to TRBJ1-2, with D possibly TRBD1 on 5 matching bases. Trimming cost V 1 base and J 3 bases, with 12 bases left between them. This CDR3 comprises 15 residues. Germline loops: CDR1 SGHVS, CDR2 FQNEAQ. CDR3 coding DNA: TGTGCCAGCAGCTTAGGAGACAGTAGGGACTATGGCTACACCTTC. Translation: CASSLGDSRDYGYTF.

CDR3 sequence reads: CASSLGRGWTEAFF. CDR3 coding DNA: TGCGCCAGCAGCTTGGGCAGGGGATGGACTGAAGCTTTCTTT. J is TRBJ1-1 and V is TRBV5-1; perhaps TRBD1 as D (6 bases). Germline CDR1 is SGHRS and CDR2 is YFSETQ. V gave up 0 bases and J gave up 5 bases, with 11 bases separating them. This CDR3 contains 14 residues.

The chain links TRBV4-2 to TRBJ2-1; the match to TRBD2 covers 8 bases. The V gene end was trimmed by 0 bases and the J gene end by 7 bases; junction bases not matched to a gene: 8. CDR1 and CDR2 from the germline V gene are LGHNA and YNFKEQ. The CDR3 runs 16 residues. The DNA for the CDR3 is TGTGCCAGCAGCCAAGATTGGGGAACTAGCGGTAATGAGCAGTTCTTC. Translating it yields CASSQDWGTSGNEQFF.

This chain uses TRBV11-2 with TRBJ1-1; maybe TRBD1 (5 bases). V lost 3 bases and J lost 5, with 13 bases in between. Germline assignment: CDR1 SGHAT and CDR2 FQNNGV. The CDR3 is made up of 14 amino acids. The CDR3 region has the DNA TGTGCCAGCAGCTTTCTCGCAGGGAGGACTGAAGCTTTCTTT. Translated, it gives CASSFLAGRTEAFF.

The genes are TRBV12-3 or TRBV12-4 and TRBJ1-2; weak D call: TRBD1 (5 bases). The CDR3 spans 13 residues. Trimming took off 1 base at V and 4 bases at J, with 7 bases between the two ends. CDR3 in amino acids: CASSLGQRYGYTF. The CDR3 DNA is TGTGCCAGCAGTTTAGGACAGCGCTATGGCTACACCTTC.

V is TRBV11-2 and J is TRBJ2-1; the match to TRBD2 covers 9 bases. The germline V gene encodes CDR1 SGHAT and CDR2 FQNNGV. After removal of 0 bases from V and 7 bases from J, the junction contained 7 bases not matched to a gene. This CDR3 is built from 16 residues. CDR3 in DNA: TGTGCCAGCAGCTTAGACGTTAGCGGGGGTGGGAATGAGCAGTTCTTC. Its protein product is CASSLDVSGGGNEQFF. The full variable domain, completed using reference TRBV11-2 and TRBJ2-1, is EAGVAQSPRYKIIEKRQSVAFWCNPISGHATLYWYQQILGQGPKLLIQFQNNGVVDDSQLPKDRFSAERLKGVDSTLKIQPAKLEDSAVYLCASSLDVSGGGNEQFFGPGTRLTVL.

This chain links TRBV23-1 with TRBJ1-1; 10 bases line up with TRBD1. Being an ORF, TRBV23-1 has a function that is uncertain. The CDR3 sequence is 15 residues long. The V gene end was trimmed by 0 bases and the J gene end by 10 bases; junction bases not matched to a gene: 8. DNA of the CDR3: TGCGCCAGCAGTCAATCGGTCTGGGACAGGGGACGAGCTTTCTTT. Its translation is CASSQSVWDRGRAFF.

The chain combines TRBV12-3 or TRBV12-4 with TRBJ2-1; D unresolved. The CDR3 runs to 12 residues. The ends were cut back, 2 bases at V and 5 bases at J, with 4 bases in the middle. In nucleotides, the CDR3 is TGTGCCAGCAGTTTACAGAACAATGAGCAGTTCTTC. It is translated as CASSLQNNEQFF.

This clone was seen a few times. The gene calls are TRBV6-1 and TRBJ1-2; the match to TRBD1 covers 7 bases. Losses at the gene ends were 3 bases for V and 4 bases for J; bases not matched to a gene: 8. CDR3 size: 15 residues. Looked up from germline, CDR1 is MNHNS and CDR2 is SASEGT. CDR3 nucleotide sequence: TGTGCCAGCAGTGAGGGTCGGGCAGGGGGCTATGGCTACACCTTC. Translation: CASSEGRAGGYGYTF.

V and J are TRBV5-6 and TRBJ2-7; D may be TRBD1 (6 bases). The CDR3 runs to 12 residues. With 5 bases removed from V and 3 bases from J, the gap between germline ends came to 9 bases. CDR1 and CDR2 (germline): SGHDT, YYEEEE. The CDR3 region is CASSSDSYEQYV. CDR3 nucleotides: TGTGCCAGCAGTTCGGACAGCTACGAGCAGTACGTC.

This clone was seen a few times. In DNA, the CDR3 is TGTGCCAGCAGTCCTCAGGACAGGGGGCCCTACAATGAGCAGTTCTTC. This sequence encodes CASSPQDRGPYNEQFF. The chain joins TRBV28 to TRBJ2-1; 11 bases fit TRBD1. Germline CDR1 and CDR2: MDHEN and SYDVKM. This CDR3 has 16 amino acids. V was clipped by 5 bases and J by 2 bases; unmatched bases: 5. Full variable domain (rest looked up from reference TRBV28 and TRBJ2-1): DVKVTQSSRYLVKRTGEKVFLECVQDMDHENMFWYRQDPGLGLRLIYFSYDVKMKEKGDIPEGYSVSREKKERFSLILESASTNQTSMYLCASSPQDRGPYNEQFFGPGTRLTVL.

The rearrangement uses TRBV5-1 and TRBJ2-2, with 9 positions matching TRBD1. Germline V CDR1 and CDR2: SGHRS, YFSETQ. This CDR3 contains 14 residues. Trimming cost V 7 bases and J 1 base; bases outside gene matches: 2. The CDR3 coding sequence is TGCGCCAGCCGGGACAGGGAGAACACCGGGGAGCTGTTTTTT. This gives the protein CASRDRENTGELFF.

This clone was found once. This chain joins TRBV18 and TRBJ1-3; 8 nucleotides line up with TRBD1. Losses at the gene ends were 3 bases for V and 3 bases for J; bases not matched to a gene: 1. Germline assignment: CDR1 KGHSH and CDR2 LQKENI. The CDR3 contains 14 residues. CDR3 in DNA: TGTGCCAGCTCACCCGGGACAGGTGGAAACACCATATATTTT. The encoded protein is CASSPGTGGNTIYF.

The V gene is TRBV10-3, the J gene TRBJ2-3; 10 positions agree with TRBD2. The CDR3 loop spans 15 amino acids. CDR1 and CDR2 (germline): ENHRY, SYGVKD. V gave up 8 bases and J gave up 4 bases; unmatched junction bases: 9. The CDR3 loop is CAIGVAGGTSDTQYF. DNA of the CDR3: TGTGCCATCGGGGTAGCGGGGGGAACGTCAGATACGCAGTATTTT.

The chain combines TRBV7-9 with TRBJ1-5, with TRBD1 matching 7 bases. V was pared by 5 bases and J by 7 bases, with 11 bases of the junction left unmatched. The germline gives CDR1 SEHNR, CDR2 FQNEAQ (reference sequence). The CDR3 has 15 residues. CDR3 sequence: CASSPGGGARQPQHF. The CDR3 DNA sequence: TGTGCCAGCAGCCCAGGAGGGGGCGCGCGCCAGCCCCAGCATTTT. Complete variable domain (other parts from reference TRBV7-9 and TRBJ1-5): DTGVSQNPRHKITKRGQNVTFRCDPISEHNRLYWYRQTLGQGPEFLTYFQNEAQLEKSRLLSDRFSAERPKGSFSTLEIQRTEQGDSAMYLCASSPGGGARQPQHFGDGTRLSIL.

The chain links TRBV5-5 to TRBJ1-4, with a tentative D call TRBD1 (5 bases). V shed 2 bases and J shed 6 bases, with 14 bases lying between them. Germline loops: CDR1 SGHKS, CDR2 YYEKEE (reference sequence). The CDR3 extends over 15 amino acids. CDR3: CASSFGHLRDEKLFF. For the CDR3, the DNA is TGTGCCAGCAGCTTCGGACATCTACGAGATGAAAAACTGTTTTTT.